The T cell receptor (beta chain) described here comes from a study of T-cell reconstitution after alpha-beta-depleted transplantation in children. Molecular barcoding with unique molecular identifiers was used for the TCRbeta library. In TCRdb, the PCR reads were re-called with MiXCR into one record per CDR3 protein. The table has about a million distinct CDR3 sequences, 25% to 35% seen once; the top ten hold 28%. This clonotype was recorded a few times. The target antigen is unknown. Findings and caveats of the study: After one year, T-cell counts and TCRbeta diversity mostly came from new T cells. In patients about two months after transplant, alpha-beta T cells reportedly arose from several hundred expanded graft clones.

Per germline, CDR1 LNHDA and CDR2 SQIVND (reference sequence). The V end lost 3 bases, the J end lost 5 bases, and 17 bases lay between the germline ends. The CDR3 extends over 16 amino acids. This rearrangement joins TRBV19 to TRBJ1-5, with a possible D match to TRBD1 (5 bases). Sequences were derived from PBMCs, mostly from graft donor cells, sampled 360 days after TCRalphabeta/CD19-depleted stem cell transplant. The TCR sequence derives from a boy younger than two who had a stem cell transplant for SCID, so the T cells may come from the graft donor. The CDR3, as DNA: TGTGCCAGTAGTATTGTTTGGACCGACAGCTATCAGCCCCAGCATTTT. It codes for CASSIVWTDSYQPQHF. The full variable domain, with the rest looked up from reference TRBV19 and TRBJ1-5, is DGGITQSPKYLFRKEGQNVTLSCEQNLNHDAMYWYRQDPGQGLRLIYYSQIVNDFQKGDIAEGYSVSREKKESFPLTVTSAQKNPTAFYLCASSIVWTDSYQPQHFGDGTRLSIL.